The rows below give T cell receptor beta chains drawn from one sample of a study of blood T cell repertoires in COVID-19. Assay: immunoSEQ multiplex PCR; the TCRdb copy retains only in-frame clones and omits some. The sample consists of approximately 190,000 clones, around nine tenths of them appearing once. The sample consisted of peripheral blood. The receptor source for this set is a woman between 40 and 55 years old who had recovered from COVID-19. Each CDR3 is given with its conserved first and last residue. D genes are given only for firm matches. The size field is filled for only some rows; it gives once, few, many or a size class.

TRBJ1-2 TRBV7-2 NA NA CASSPSGVFGYTF TGTGCCAGCAGCCCTTCGGGGGTTTTTGGCTACACCTTC
TRBJ2-7 TRBV18 TRBD1 NA CASSPYPGQGAYEQYF TGTGCCAGCTCACCGTACCCGGGACAGGGGGCCTACGAGCAGTACTTC
TRBJ1-1 TRBV5-1 NA once CASSSNRVEAFF TGCGCCAGCAGCTCGAACAGGGTAGAGGCTTTCTTT
TRBJ2-2 TRBV12-3/TRBV12-4 NA NA CASSSQGVGELFF TGTGCCAGCAGTTCACAGGGAGTCGGGGAGCTGTTTTTT
TRBJ2-1 TRBV19 TRBD2 NA CASSRGLADNEQFF TGTGCCAGTAGTAGGGGACTAGCGGACAATGAGCAGTTCTTC
TRBJ2-1 TRBV7-9 TRBD2 NA CASSPGAGGPYNEQFF TGTGCCAGCAGCCCGGGGGCGGGAGGGCCCTACAATGAGCAGTTCTTC
TRBJ2-3 TRBV7-7 NA NA CASSLIFSSTDTQYF TGTGCCAGCAGCTTAATTTTCTCTAGCACAGATACGCAGTATTTT
TRBJ2-7 TRBV4-3 TRBD1 NA CASSQDGTGSYEQYF TGCGCCAGCAGCCAAGATGGGACAGGGTCTTACGAGCAGTACTTC
TRBJ2-6 TRBV11-3 NA NA CASSPSGANVLTF TGTGCCAGCAGCCCGTCTGGGGCCAACGTCCTGACTTTC
TRBJ2-1 TRBV19 TRBD2 NA CASSTRTSGDYNEQFF TGTGCCAGTAGTACCCGGACTAGCGGGGACTACAATGAGCAGTTCTTC
TRBJ2-7 TRBV6-1 NA NA CASSETPGGAYEQYF TGTGCCAGCAGTGAAACCCCCGGAGGGGCCTACGAGCAGTACTTC
TRBJ1-2 TRBV18 TRBD1 NA CASSPRDSENYGYTF TGTGCCAGCTCACCAAGGGACAGCGAGAACTATGGCTACACCTTC
TRBJ2-2 TRBV28 TRBD1 NA CASSRQGRTGELFF TGTGCCAGCAGTCGACAGGGGAGGACCGGGGAGCTGTTTTTT
TRBJ2-2 TRBV7-3 NA once CASSLSGGGPNTGELFF TGTGCCAGCAGCTTAAGTGGTGGAGGGCCGAACACCGGGGAGCTGTTTTTT
TRBJ2-2 TRBV30 TRBD2 NA CAWGRLAGGELFF TGTGCCTGGGGCCGGCTAGCGGGAGGGGAGCTGTTTTTT
TRBJ2-4 TRBV6-1 NA NA CASSDLFRGKDIQYF TGTGCCAGCAGTGACCTCTTTAGGGGGAAGGACATTCAGTACTTC
TRBJ2-3 TRBV28 NA NA CASALRGPDTQYF TGTGCCAGCGCTCTCAGGGGACCAGATACGCAGTATTTT
TRBJ2-1 TRBV18 NA NA CASSPPGSERRDEQFF TGTGCCAGCTCACCACCGGGTAGCGAAAGGCGGGATGAGCAGTTCTTC
TRBJ1-2 TRBV19 NA NA CASSRALAGGYTF TGTGCCAGTAGTAGAGCCCTAGCGGGTGGCTACACCTTC
TRBJ2-2 TRBV7-9 TRBD1 NA CASSFGTGVTGELFF TGTGCCAGCAGCTTTGGGACAGGGGTTACCGGGGAGCTGTTTTTT
TRBJ2-1 TRBV3-1/TRBV3-2 TRBD2 NA CASSQKRAGDNEQFF TGTGCCAGCAGCCAAAAGAGAGCGGGGGACAATGAGCAGTTCTTC
TRBJ2-5 TRBV5-1 NA NA CASSFAEVETQYF TGCGCCAGCAGCTTTGCAGAGGTAGAGACCCAGTACTTC
TRBJ2-5 TRBV14 NA once CASSQDRQETQYF TGTGCCAGCAGCCAAGACAGACAAGAGACCCAGTACTTC
TRBJ1-4 TRBV19 NA NA CASSREGSEDEKLFF TGTGCCAGTAGCCGAGAAGGGAGTGAGGATGAAAAACTGTTTTTT
TRBJ2-3 TRBV28 NA NA CASSFTGDPSTDTQYF TGTGCCAGCAGCTTTACCGGGGATCCTAGCACAGATACGCAGTATTTT
TRBJ1-1 TRBV29-1 TRBD1 NA CSVEEQGANTEAFF TGCAGCGTTGAAGAACAGGGGGCGAACACTGAAGCTTTCTTT
TRBJ2-1 TRBV24-1 NA NA CATSVGAPYNEQFF TGTGCCACCAGTGTAGGGGCCCCGTACAATGAGCAGTTCTTC
TRBJ1-3 TRBV28 NA NA CASSLSGTPGNTIYF TGTGCCAGCAGTTTATCGGGGACACCCGGAAACACCATATATTTT
TRBJ1-2 TRBV12-5 TRBD1 once CASGPGTGAGGYTF TGTGCTAGTGGCCCGGGGACAGGGGCGGGTGGCTACACCTTC
TRBJ1-1 TRBV6-5 NA NA CASSPTELRNTEAFF TGTGCCAGCAGTCCCACAGAGTTGAGGAACACTGAAGCTTTCTTT
TRBJ2-1 TRBV12-3/TRBV12-4 NA NA CASSTSYNEQFF TGTGCCAGCTCCACTAGCTACAATGAGCAGTTCTTC
TRBJ2-5 TRBV14 TRBD1 NA CASSDRRTGQETQYF TGTGCCAGCAGCGATAGAAGGACAGGACAAGAGACCCAGTACTTC
TRBJ2-3 TRBV6-5 NA NA CASSLTRADTQYF TGTGCCAGCAGTCTTACTAGAGCAGATACGCAGTATTTT
TRBJ2-2 TRBV19 TRBD1 NA CASSIRTGSDTGELFF TGTGCCAGTAGTATAAGGACAGGGTCGGACACCGGGGAGCTGTTTTTT
TRBJ2-3 TRBV30 TRBD2 NA CAWSVFRVSGSTDTQYF TGTGCCTGGAGTGTTTTTCGGGTTAGCGGGAGCACAGATACGCAGTATTTT
TRBJ2-1 TRBV21-1 NA NA CASSTPLSGSYNEQFF TGTGCCAGCAGCACCCCTCTAAGCGGGAGTTACAATGAGCAGTTCTTC
TRBJ1-6 TRBV2 NA NA CASSEALGGSPLHF TGTGCCAGCAGTGAAGCGCTCGGAGGTTCACCCCTCCACTTT
TRBJ1-2 TRBV19 NA NA CASSRGGGDAYGYTF TGTGCCAGTTCCCGTGGGGGAGGTGATGCCTATGGCTACACCTTC
TRBJ1-1 TRBV25-1 TRBD1 once CASSDVPGTGRGTEAFF TGTGCCAGCAGTGATGTACCAGGGACAGGCCGGGGCACTGAAGCTTTCTTT
TRBJ2-7 TRBV27 TRBD2 NA CASSLGLAGAGEQYF TGTGCCAGCAGTTTAGGGCTAGCGGGAGCGGGTGAGCAGTACTTC
TRBJ2-3 TRBV29-1 TRBD2 NA CSDGGGGYTQYF TGCAGCGACGGCGGGGGAGGGTATACGCAGTATTTT
TRBJ2-3 TRBV28 NA NA CASSSPSGTDTQYF TGTGCCAGCAGTTCCCCCTCGGGTACAGATACGCAGTATTTT
TRBJ2-5 TRBV19 NA NA CASSIGASGETQYF TGTGCCAGTAGTATCGGCGCAAGCGGGGAGACCCAGTACTTC
TRBJ1-6 TRBV5-1 TRBD1 few CASSGTEDSPLHF TGCGCCAGCAGTGGGACAGAAGATTCACCCCTCCACTTT
TRBJ2-7 TRBV6-5 NA NA CASSYSGPPAGEQYF TGTGCCAGCAGTTACTCAGGGCCGCCGGCGGGCGAGCAGTACTTC
TRBJ2-5 TRBV7-9 NA once CASTSPTLPGETQYF TGTGCCAGCACCTCTCCCACACTTCCAGGGGAGACCCAGTACTTC
TRBJ1-2 TRBV6-4 NA once CASSEAGEGLRGYTF TGTGCCAGCAGTGAAGCCGGAGAGGGACTGCGTGGCTACACCTTC
TRBJ1-5 TRBV4-3 NA NA CASSQLQGNNQPQHF TGCGCCAGCAGCCAATTACAGGGAAACAATCAGCCCCAGCATTTT
TRBJ2-2 TRBV2 NA NA CASSEGLAGELFF TGTGCCAGCAGTGAAGGCCTAGCCGGGGAGCTGTTTTTT
TRBJ2-1 TRBV7-8 TRBD2 NA CASSGSGSINEQFF TGTGCCAGCAGCGGTAGCGGGAGTATCAATGAGCAGTTCTTC
TRBJ2-5 TRBV5-6 NA NA CASEAVTRETQYF TGTGCCAGCGAAGCGGTCACCCGGGAGACCCAGTACTTC
TRBJ2-3 TRBV9 NA NA CASSNRAKDTQYF TGTGCCAGCAGCAACAGGGCTAAAGATACGCAGTATTTT
TRBJ2-1 TRBV9 TRBD2 NA CASSPGTSPSGKYNEQFF TGTGCCAGCAGTCCCGGGACTAGCCCCTCGGGAAAGTACAATGAGCAGTTCTTC
TRBJ1-5 TRBV19 NA once CASSYPRGRPQHF TGTGCCAGTAGTTACCCCCGCGGGAGGCCCCAGCATTTT
TRBJ1-5 TRBV29-1 NA NA CSVSPGQGNQPQHF TGCAGCGTTTCCCCCGGCCAGGGCAATCAGCCCCAGCATTTT
TRBJ2-3 TRBV6-4 TRBD2 NA CASSDVAGGPTDTQYF TGTGCCAGCAGTGACGTGGCGGGAGGGCCCACAGATACGCAGTATTTT
TRBJ2-3 TRBV6-2/TRBV6-3 NA NA CASSLTGTYQDTQYF TGTGCCAGCAGCCTGACCGGGACTTATCAGGATACGCAGTATTTT
TRBJ2-7 TRBV7-2 TRBD1 NA CASSAGQGAKEQYF TGTGCCAGCAGCGCGGGACAGGGGGCGAAAGAGCAGTACTTC
TRBJ2-5 TRBV2 TRBD2 once CASSVDLAGETQYF TGTGCCAGCAGTGTGGATCTAGCGGGAGAGACCCAGTACTTC
TRBJ2-3 TRBV7-8 TRBD2 NA CASKLTGAGTDTQYF TGTGCCAGCAAGCTAACCGGAGCGGGGACAGATACGCAGTATTTT